The 9 T cell receptor beta chains presented below share a single source sample, sequenced in a study of T cells in narcolepsy. Method: immunoSEQ multiplex PCR; TCRdb's copy keeps in-frame clones and lacks some. This table holds some 30,000 clones, over 75% found once. The sequenced sample was memory (CD45RA-) CD4+ T cells from blood. The receptors stem from a human donor in good health.

Here the CDR3 DNA reads TGTGCCAGCAGTTACGCGCCGGAGGGGACGGTGTTTTTT. It translates to CASSYAPEGTVFF. The rearrangement uses TRBV6-6 and TRBJ2-2; perhaps TRBD2 as D (6 bases). V lost 2 bases and J lost 15, with 16 bases in between. This CDR3 is built from 13 residues. Germline lookup yields CDR1 MNHNY and CDR2 SVGAGI (reference sequence).

The chain recombines TRBV11-2 with TRBJ1-1; tentatively, D is TRBD1 (5 bases). Deletions cut 0 bases from V and 5 bases from J, with 7 bases between. Per germline, CDR1 SGHAT and CDR2 FQNNGV. This CDR3 region has 13 residues. CDR3 bases: TGTGCCAGCAGCTTAGAAACAGGTACTGAAGCTTTCTTT. The encoded protein is CASSLETGTEAFF. The variable domain in full, with the rest retrieved from reference TRBV11-2 and TRBJ1-1, is EAGVAQSPRYKIIEKRQSVAFWCNPISGHATLYWYQQILGQGPKLLIQFQNNGVVDDSQLPKDRFSAERLKGVDSTLKIQPAKLEDSAVYLCASSLETGTEAFFGQGTRLTVV.

The rearrangement joins TRBV7-2 to TRBJ2-5; 12 bases are shared with TRBD2. Unmatched junction bases numbered 2, after V lost 1 base and J lost 5 bases. Per the germline V gene, CDR1 is SGHTA and CDR2 is FQGNSA. The CDR3 contains 15 residues. CDR3 nucleotide sequence: TGTGCCAGCAGCTTAGGCCTAGCGGGGGGGGAGACCCAGTACTTC. This gives the protein CASSLGLAGGETQYF.

This clone has just a few counts. Other DNA sequences from this sample encode an identical CDR3 as well. The chain is built from TRBV7-3 and TRBJ1-1; perhaps TRBD1 as D (5 bases). Trimming took 5 bases from V and 1 from J, leaving 14 bases between them. Germline V gene sequence: CDR1 SGHTA, CDR2 FQGTGA. This CDR3 comprises 15 residues. The CDR3 sequence: CASSRNGGGNTEAFF. The CDR3 DNA reads TGTGCCAGCAGCAGAAATGGGGGGGGGAACACTGAAGCTTTCTTT.

V usage is TRBV7-6 and J usage is TRBJ1-6, with TRBD1 identical over 9 bases. Trimming took 3 bases from V and 7 from J; bases not matched to a gene: 19. The CDR3 length is 20 residues. Germline V gene lookup returns CDR1 SGHVS and CDR2 FNYEAQ. CDR3 loop: CASSLETGGAGSWRNSPLHF. Here the CDR3 DNA reads TGTGCCAGCAGCTTGGAAACAGGGGGCGCCGGTTCATGGAGGAATTCACCCCTCCACTTT.

This chain uses TRBV14 with TRBJ2-1; D remains unclear. The CDR3 runs 12 residues. V shed 4 bases and J shed 9 bases, with 10 bases lying between them. The germline CDR1 and CDR2 sequences are SGHDN and FVKESK. CDR3 loop: CASSPSSLEQFF. The CDR3 nucleotides are TGTGCCAGCAGCCCCAGCAGTCTTGAGCAGTTCTTC. Looking up the rest from reference TRBV14 and TRBJ2-1 gives the full variable domain: EAGVTQFPSHSVIEKGQTVTLRCDPISGHDNLYWYRRVMGKEIKFLLHFVKESKQDESGMPNNRFLAERTGGTYSTLKVQPAELEDSGVYFCASSPSSLEQFFGPGTRLTVL.

J is TRBJ1-6 and V is TRBV7-9; D gene unclear. The CDR3 spans 15 residues. V lost 0 bases to trimming and J lost 11 bases, with 14 bases between them. Looked up from germline, CDR1 is SEHNR and CDR2 is FQNEAQ (reference sequence). The CDR3 loop reads CASSLASGVSTPLHF. In DNA, the CDR3 is TGTGCCAGCAGCTTAGCATCGGGCGTCAGCACACCCCTCCACTTT.

The J gene is TRBJ2-1, the V gene TRBV27; 8 bases are shared with TRBD1. With V trimmed by 5 bases and J by 7 bases, 13 bases remained unmatched. The CDR3 has 16 amino acids. Germline loops: CDR1 MNHEY, CDR2 SMNVEV (reference sequence). The CDR3 nucleotides are TGTGCCAGCAGTACCGCCCAGACAGGGGAGGTGAATGAGCAGTTCTTC. Protein: CASSTAQTGEVNEQFF.

The genes are TRBV5-6 and TRBJ1-2, with 9 bases lining up with TRBD1. The CDR3 sequence is 14 residues long. Germline lookup yields CDR1 SGHDT and CDR2 YYEEEE. The V gene end was trimmed by 6 bases and the J gene end by 5 bases; junction bases not matched to a gene: 8. The CDR3 nucleotides read TGTGCCAGCACCCCGGACAGGGGACCGTATGGCTACACCTTC. This encodes CASTPDRGPYGYTF.